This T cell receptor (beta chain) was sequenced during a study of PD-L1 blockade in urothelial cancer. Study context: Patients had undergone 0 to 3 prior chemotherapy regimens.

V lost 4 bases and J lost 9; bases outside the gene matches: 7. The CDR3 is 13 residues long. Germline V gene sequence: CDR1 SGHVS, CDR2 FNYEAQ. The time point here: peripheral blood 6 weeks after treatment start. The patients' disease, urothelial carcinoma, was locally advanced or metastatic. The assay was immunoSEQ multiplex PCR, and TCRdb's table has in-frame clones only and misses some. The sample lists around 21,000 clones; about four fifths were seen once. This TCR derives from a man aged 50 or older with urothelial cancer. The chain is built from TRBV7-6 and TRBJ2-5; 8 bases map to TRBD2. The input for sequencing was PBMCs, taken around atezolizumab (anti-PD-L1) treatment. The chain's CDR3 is CASSSTSVGAQYF. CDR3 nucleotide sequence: TGTGCCAGCAGCTCGACTAGCGTGGGGGCCCAGTACTTC.